Listed below are T cell receptor beta chains from one sample, sequenced in a study of metastatic and nonmetastatic thyroid tumors. TCRdb recomputed clones from the PCR reads via MiXCR. The sample has around 45,000 clones, approximately 4.1% seen once. The sequenced sample consisted of blood. Source of these receptors: a female donor with papillary thyroid cancer or a benign thyroid nodule (not recorded which). Some clones in this sample may be carry-over from other donors' samples. Both conserved end residues are part of each CDR3. Fields, in order: V gene, J gene, D gene, clone size, CDR3 protein, CDR3 DNA. A D gene is named only where the DNA matches it firmly. Some rows have no size entry. The others give once, few or many, or a class for an expanded clone.

TRBV11-3,TRBJ2-3,TRBD1,-,CASSPRQGATDTQYF,TGTGCCAGCAGCCCTAGACAGGGGGCCACAGATACGCAGTATTTT
TRBV18,TRBJ2-7,-,-,CASSRGQGSIDEQYF,TGTGCCAGCTCCCGGGGTCAGGGTTCGATTGACGAGCAGTACTTC
TRBV5-6,TRBJ2-7,-,few,CASTAGPGYEQYF,TGTGCCAGCACTGCCGGACCCGGCTACGAGCAGTACTTC
TRBV19,TRBJ2-3,-,-,CASSISDRADTQYF,TGTGCCAGTAGTATTTCGGATAGAGCAGATACGCAGTATTTT
TRBV24-1,TRBJ1-5,TRBD1,many,CATSDPRQGLYQPQHF,TGTGCCACCAGTGATCCCCGACAGGGTCTTTATCAGCCCCAGCATTTT
TRBV24-1,TRBJ2-3,-,many,CATSEGGSTDTQYF,TGTGCCACCAGTGAAGGGGGGAGCACAGATACGCAGTATTTT
TRBV9,TRBJ2-7,-,many,CASSVGDVGAEQYF,TGTGCCAGCAGCGTAGGGGACGTGGGGGCCGAGCAGTACTTC
TRBV5-1,TRBJ2-5,-,many,CASSLGVGTQYF,TGCGCCAGCAGCTTGGGAGTGGGGACCCAGTACTTC
TRBV28,TRBJ1-5,-,-,CASSFLGQPQHF,TGTGCCAGCAGTTTTCTAGGTCAGCCCCAGCATTTT
TRBV2,TRBJ2-1,-,many,CASKAPSSYNEQFF,TGTGCCAGCAAGGCTCCGAGCTCCTACAATGAGCAGTTCTTC
TRBV27,TRBJ2-1,TRBD2,many,CASSLWPSGTSSYNEQFF,TGTGCCAGCAGTTTATGGCCTAGCGGCACGAGCTCCTACAATGAGCAGTTCTTC
TRBV6-2/TRBV6-3,TRBJ1-5,-,many,CASSYLYQPQHF,TGTGCCAGCAGTTATTTGTATCAGCCCCAGCATTTT
TRBV12-3/TRBV12-4,TRBJ1-2,-,few,CASNWAESNQGYTF,TGTGCCAGCAATTGGGCAGAGTCTAATCAAGGATACACCTTC
TRBV7-9,TRBJ2-2,-,many,CASSLGTGGERNTGELFF,TGTGCCAGCAGCTTAGGAACTGGCGGGGAGAGGAACACCGGGGAGCTGTTTTTT
TRBV5-1,TRBJ2-2,-,many,CASSQGMVQGGELFF,TGCGCCAGCAGCCAAGGAATGGTCCAAGGTGGGGAGCTGTTTTTT
TRBV19,TRBJ1-2,-,few,CASSPSRQTGYTF,TGTGCCAGTAGTCCATCCCGACAGACCGGCTACACCTTC
TRBV6-2/TRBV6-3,TRBJ1-1,TRBD1,many,CASSPQGQGAAEAFF,TGTGCCAGCAGTCCTCAGGGACAGGGAGCAGCTGAAGCTTTCTTT
TRBV5-1,TRBJ1-1,-,many,CASSLESNTEAFF,TGCGCCAGCAGCTTGGAATCAAACACTGAAGCTTTCTTT
TRBV29-1,TRBJ2-1,TRBD1,many,CSVERDRGVGEQFF,TGCAGCGTTGAACGTGACAGGGGAGTAGGCGAGCAGTTCTTC
TRBV20-1,TRBJ2-1,-,many,CSAAGVTRSINEQFF,TGCAGTGCCGCCGGGGTAACTAGGTCGATCAATGAGCAGTTCTTC
TRBV11-2,TRBJ1-3,-,-,CASSLTGSYSGNTIYF,TGTGCCAGCAGCTTAACAGGGAGTTACTCTGGAAACACCATATATTTT
TRBV2,TRBJ2-5,-,many,CASSEGLPTTQYF,TGTGCCAGCAGTGAAGGACTGCCAACGACCCAGTACTTC
TRBV28,TRBJ2-4,-,many,CASSLSPFRPLAKNIQYF,TGTGCCAGCAGTTTAAGCCCTTTCAGGCCCTTAGCCAAAAACATTCAGTACTTC
TRBV20-1,TRBJ2-7,-,many,CSASPITGDFYEQYF,TGCAGTGCTAGCCCGATCACGGGGGACTTCTACGAGCAGTACTTC
TRBV11-2,TRBJ2-1,-,many,CASSLVPLVDEQFF,TGTGCCAGCAGCTTAGTTCCCTTGGTGGATGAGCAGTTCTTC
TRBV2,TRBJ1-2,-,few,CASHINGVGGYTF,TGTGCCAGCCACATAAACGGGGTCGGTGGCTACACCTTC
TRBV5-6,TRBJ2-5,TRBD2,many,CASSLVVAGVGETQYF,TGTGCCAGCAGCTTGGTCGTAGCGGGAGTTGGAGAGACCCAGTACTTC
TRBV28,TRBJ1-6,TRBD1,-,CASSSRDRGHSPLHF,TGTGCCAGCAGTTCCCGGGACAGGGGGCACTCACCCCTCCACTTT
TRBV18,TRBJ2-5,TRBD2,-,CASSRHVSGGAKETQYF,TGTGCCAGCTCACGACACGTCAGCGGGGGGGCAAAAGAGACCCAGTACTTC
TRBV9,TRBJ2-7,-,-,CASSEVSGVSYEQYF,TGTGCCAGCAGTGAAGTAAGTGGTGTAAGCTACGAGCAGTACTTC
TRBV11-2,TRBJ2-1,TRBD2,many,CASRRAGGNNEQFF,TGTGCCAGCAGGAGGGCGGGAGGGAACAATGAGCAGTTCTTC
TRBV5-5,TRBJ2-3,-,many,CASSPRLPPDTQYF,TGTGCCAGCAGCCCCCGACTACCCCCAGATACGCAGTATTTT
TRBV4-1,TRBJ1-2,TRBD1,many,CASSQAGTDYGYTF,TGCGCCAGCAGCCAAGCTGGGACAGACTATGGCTACACCTTC
TRBV12-3/TRBV12-4,TRBJ1-3,TRBD1,-,CASILAGQGEKTIYF,TGTGCCAGCATTTTAGCGGGACAGGGAGAAAAGACCATATATTTT
TRBV7-2,TRBJ1-3,-,many,CASSLESQGSGNTIYF,TGTGCCAGCAGCTTAGAGTCCCAGGGTTCTGGAAACACCATATATTTT
TRBV6-2/TRBV6-3,TRBJ1-2,-,few,CASSYRGGLYGYTF,TGTGCCAGCAGTTATAGAGGCGGACTCTATGGCTACACCTTC
TRBV3-1,TRBJ2-3,-,many,CASARGITDTQYF,TGTGCTTCTGCCCGGGGAATAACAGATACGCAGTATTTT
TRBV27,TRBJ2-3,-,few,CASSLRLSTDTQYF,TGTGCCAGCAGTTTACGGCTTAGCACAGATACGCAGTATTTT
TRBV27,TRBJ1-2,-,-,CASSLGPAPYGYTF,TGTGCCAGCAGTTTGGGACCGGCACCATATGGCTACACCTTC
TRBV19,TRBJ2-2,TRBD2,few,CASSKGLAENTGELFF,TGTGCCAGTAGTAAGGGACTAGCGGAAAACACAGGGGAGCTGTTTTTT
TRBV3-1,TRBJ2-3,TRBD2,many,CASKGTSGLSTDTQYF,TGTGCCAGCAAAGGGACTAGCGGGCTAAGCACAGATACGCAGTATTTT